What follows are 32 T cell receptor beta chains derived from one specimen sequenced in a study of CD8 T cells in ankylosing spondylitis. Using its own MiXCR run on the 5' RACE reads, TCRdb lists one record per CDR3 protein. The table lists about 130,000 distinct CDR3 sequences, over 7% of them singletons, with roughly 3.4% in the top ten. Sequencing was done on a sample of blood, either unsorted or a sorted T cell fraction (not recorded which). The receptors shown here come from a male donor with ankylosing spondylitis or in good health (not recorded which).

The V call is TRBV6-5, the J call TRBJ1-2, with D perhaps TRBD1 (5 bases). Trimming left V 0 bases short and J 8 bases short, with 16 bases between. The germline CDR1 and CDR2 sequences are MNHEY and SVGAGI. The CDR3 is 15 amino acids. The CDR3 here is CASSYSQTGSGGYTF. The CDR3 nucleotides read TGTGCCAGCAGTTACTCACAAACAGGCTCGGGGGGCTACACCTTC.

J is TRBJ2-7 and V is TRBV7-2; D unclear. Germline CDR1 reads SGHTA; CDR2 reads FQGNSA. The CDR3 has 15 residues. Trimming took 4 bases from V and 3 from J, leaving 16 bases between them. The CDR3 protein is CASSSEARAVYEQYF. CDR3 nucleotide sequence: TGTGCCAGCAGCTCCGAGGCTCGGGCGGTCTACGAGCAGTACTTC.

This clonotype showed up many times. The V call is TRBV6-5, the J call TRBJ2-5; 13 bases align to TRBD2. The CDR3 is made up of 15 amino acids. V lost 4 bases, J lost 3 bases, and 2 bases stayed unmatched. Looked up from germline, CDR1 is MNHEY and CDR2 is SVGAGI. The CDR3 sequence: CASSSGTSGEETQYF. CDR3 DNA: TGTGCCAGCAGTTCCGGGACTAGCGGGGAAGAGACCCAGTACTTC.

DNA of the CDR3: TGCAGCGTGGGACTAGCGGGATCTACCTACGAGCAGTACTTC. Its protein is CSVGLAGSTYEQYF. This chain links TRBV29-1 with TRBJ2-7; 13 positions agree with TRBD2. This CDR3 is 14 amino acids long. The germline CDR1 and CDR2 sequences are SQVTM and ANQGSEA. V trimming: 6 bases; J trimming: 2 bases; junction bases outside the gene matches: 4.

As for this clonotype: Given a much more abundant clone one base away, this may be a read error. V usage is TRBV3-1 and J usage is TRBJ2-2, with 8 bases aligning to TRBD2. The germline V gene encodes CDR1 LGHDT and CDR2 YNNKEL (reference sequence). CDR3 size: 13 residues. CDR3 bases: TGTGCCAGCAGGGGACTAGATTCCGGGGAGCCGTTTTTT. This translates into CASRGLDSGEPFF.

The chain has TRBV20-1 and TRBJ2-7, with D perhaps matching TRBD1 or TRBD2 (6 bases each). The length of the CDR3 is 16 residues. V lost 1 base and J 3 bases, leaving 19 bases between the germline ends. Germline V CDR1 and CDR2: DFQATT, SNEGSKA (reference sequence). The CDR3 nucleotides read TGCAGTGCTAGAGGCCTACCGGGAGAGGGGGTCTACGAGCAGTACTTC. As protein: CSARGLPGEGVYEQYF.

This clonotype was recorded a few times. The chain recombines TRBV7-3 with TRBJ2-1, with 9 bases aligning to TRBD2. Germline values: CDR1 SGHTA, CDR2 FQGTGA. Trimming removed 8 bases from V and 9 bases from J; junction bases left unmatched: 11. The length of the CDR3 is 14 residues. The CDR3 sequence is CASQVVAGDGEQFF. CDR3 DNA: TGTGCCAGCCAGGTGGTAGCGGGAGACGGTGAGCAGTTCTTC.

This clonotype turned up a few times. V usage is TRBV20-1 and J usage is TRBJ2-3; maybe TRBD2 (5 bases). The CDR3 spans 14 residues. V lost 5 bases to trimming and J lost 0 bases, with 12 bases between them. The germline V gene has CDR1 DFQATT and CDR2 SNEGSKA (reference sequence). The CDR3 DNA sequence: TGCAGTGCTGATAGCGAAACCAGCACAGATACGCAGTATTTT. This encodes CSADSETSTDTQYF.

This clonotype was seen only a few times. The CDR3 DNA follows: TGTGCCAGCTCACCATCCGGGACTAGCGGGAGTTACAATGAGCAGTTCTTC. The encoded protein is CASSPSGTSGSYNEQFF. This chain joins TRBV18 and TRBJ2-1; 14 nucleotides align to TRBD2. The CDR3 totals 17 residues. V was clipped by 2 bases and J by 4 bases; unmatched bases: 4. CDR1 is KGHSH and CDR2 is LQKENI in the germline V gene.

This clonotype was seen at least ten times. The CDR3 spells CASTPPSHYSNQPQHF. DNA of the CDR3: TGTGCCAGCACGCCGCCGTCCCATTATAGCAATCAGCCCCAGCATTTT. The chain joins TRBV28 to TRBJ1-5; D not resolved. V lost 7 bases, J lost 0 bases, and 16 bases lay in between. The CDR3 covers 16 residues. Germline V gene sequence: CDR1 MDHEN, CDR2 SYDVKM.

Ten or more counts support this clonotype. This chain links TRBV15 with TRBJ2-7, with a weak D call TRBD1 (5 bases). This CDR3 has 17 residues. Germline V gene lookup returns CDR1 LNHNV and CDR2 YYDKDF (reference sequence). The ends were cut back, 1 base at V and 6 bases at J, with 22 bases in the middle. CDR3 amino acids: CATSRAGWALLSSEQYF. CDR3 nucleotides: TGTGCCACCAGCAGAGCAGGGTGGGCTCTCCTCAGCTCCGAGCAGTACTTC.

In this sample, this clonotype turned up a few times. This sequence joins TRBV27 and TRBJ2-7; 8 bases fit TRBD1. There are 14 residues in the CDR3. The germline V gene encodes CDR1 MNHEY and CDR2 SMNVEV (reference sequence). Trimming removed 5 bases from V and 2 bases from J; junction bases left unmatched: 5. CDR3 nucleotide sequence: TGTGCCAGCAGTATACGGACAGGGCCCTACGAGCAGTACTTC. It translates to CASSIRTGPYEQYF.

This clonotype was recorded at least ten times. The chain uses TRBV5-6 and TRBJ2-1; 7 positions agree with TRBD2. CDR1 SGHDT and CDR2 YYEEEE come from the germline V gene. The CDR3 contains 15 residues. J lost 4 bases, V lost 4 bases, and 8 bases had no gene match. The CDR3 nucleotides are TGTGCCAGCAGCATAGGACGCGGGAGTTACAATGAGCAGTTCTTC. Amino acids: CASSIGRGSYNEQFF. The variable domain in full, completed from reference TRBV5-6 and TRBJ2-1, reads DAGVTQSPTHLIKTRGQQVTLRCSPKSGHDTVSWYQQALGQGPQFIFQYYEEEERQRGNFPDRFSGHQFPNYSSELNVNALLLGDSALYLCASSIGRGSYNEQFFGPGTRLTVL.

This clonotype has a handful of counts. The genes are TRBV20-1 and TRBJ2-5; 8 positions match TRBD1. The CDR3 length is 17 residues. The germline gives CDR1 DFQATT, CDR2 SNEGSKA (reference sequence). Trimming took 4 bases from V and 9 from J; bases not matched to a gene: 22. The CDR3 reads CSATQRKGTGHQVAQYF. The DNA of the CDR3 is TGCAGTGCTACACAAAGAAAAGGGACAGGCCATCAAGTGGCCCAGTACTTC.

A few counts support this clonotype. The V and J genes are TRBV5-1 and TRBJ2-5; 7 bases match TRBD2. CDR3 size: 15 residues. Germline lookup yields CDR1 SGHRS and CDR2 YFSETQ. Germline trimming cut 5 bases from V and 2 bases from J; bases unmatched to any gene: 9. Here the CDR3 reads CASSRAGSPQETQYF. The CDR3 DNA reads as TGCGCCAGCAGTAGAGCGGGATCCCCACAAGAGACCCAGTACTTC.

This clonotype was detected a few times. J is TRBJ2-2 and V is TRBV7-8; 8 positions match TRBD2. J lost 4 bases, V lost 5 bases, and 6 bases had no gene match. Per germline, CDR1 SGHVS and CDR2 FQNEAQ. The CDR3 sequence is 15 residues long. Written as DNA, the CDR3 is TGTGCCAGCAGCGCCCTAGCGGGCTCCACCGGGGAGCTGTTTTTT. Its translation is CASSALAGSTGELFF.

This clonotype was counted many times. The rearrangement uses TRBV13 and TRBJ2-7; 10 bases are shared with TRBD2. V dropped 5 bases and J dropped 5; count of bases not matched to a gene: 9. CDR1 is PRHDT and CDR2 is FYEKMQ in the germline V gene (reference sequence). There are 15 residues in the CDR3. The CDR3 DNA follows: TGTGCCAGCAGCCCGTCTAGCGGGAGCTTGCACGAGCAGTACTTC. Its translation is CASSPSSGSLHEQYF.

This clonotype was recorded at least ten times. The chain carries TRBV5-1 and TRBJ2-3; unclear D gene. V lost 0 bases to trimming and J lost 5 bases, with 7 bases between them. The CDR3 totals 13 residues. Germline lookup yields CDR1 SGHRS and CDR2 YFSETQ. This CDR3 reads CASSLEVGDTQYF. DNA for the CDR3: TGCGCCAGCAGCTTGGAAGTCGGAGATACGCAGTATTTT.

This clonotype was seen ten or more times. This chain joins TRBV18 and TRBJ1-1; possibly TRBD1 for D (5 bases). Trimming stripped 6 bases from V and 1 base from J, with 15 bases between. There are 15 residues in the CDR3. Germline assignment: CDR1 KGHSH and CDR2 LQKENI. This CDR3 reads CASSPSGRENTEAFF. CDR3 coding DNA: TGTGCCAGCTCTCCGTCCGGCAGGGAGAACACTGAAGCTTTCTTT. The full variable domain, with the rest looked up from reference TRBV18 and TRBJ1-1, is NAGVMQNPRHLVRRRGQEARLRCSPMKGHSHVYWYRQLPEEGLKFMVYLQKENIIDESGMPKERFSAEFPKEGPSILRIQQVVRGDSAAYFCASSPSGRENTEAFFGQGTRLTVV.

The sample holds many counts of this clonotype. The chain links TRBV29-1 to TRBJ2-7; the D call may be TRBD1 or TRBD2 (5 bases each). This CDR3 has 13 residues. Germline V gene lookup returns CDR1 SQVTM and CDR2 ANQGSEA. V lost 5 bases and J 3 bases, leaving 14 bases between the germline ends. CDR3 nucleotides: TGCAGCGTTAGCCCGGTGGGGGACTACGAGCAGTACTTC. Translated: CSVSPVGDYEQYF.

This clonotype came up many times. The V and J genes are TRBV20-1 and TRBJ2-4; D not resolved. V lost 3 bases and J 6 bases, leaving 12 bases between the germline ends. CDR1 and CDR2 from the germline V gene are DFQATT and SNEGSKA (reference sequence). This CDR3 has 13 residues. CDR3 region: CSASLAGANIQYF. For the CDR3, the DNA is TGCAGTGCTAGTCTGGCAGGTGCAAACATTCAGTACTTC.

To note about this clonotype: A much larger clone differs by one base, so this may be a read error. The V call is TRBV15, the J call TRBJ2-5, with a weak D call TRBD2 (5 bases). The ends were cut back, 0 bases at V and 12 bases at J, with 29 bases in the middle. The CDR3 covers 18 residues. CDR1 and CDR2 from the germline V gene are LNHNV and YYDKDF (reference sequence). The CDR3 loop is CATSRDPHGETGSKVKYF. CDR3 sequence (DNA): TGTGCCACCAGCAGAGATCCGCACGGGGAGACGGGATCAAAAGTCAAGTACTTC.

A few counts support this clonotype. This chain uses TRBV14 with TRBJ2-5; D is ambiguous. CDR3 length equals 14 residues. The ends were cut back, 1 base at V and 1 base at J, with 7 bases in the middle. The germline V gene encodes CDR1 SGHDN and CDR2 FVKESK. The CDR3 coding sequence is TGTGCCAGCAGCCAAGGCAGGTTCCAAGAGACCCAGTACTTC. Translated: CASSQGRFQETQYF.

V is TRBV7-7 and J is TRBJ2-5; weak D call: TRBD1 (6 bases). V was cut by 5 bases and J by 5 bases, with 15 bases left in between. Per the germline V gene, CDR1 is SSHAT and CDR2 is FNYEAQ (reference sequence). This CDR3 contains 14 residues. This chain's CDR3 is CASSLQGNRETQYF. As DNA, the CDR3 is TGTGCCAGCAGCCTACAGGGAAATCGGGAGACCCAGTACTTC. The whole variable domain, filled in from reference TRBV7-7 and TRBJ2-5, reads GAGVSQSPRYKVTKRGQDVTLRCDPISSHATLYWYQQALGQGPEFLTYFNYEAQPDKSGLPSDRFSAERPEGSISTLTIQRTEQRDSAMYRCASSLQGNRETQYFGPGTRLLVL.

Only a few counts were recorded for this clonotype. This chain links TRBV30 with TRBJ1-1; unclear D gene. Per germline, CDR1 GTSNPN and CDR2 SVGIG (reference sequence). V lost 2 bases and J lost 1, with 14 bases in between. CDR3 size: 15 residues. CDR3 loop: CAWSPHSGRNTEAFF. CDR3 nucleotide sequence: TGTGCCTGGAGTCCTCATTCAGGTAGGAACACTGAAGCTTTCTTT.

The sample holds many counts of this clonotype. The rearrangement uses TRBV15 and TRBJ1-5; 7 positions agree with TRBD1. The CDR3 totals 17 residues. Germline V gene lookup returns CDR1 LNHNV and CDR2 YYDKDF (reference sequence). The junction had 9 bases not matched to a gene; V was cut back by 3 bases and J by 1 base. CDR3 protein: CATSSPGGGLSNQPQHF. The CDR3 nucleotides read TGTGCCACCAGCAGCCCAGGGGGGGGTTTAAGCAATCAGCCCCAGCATTTT.

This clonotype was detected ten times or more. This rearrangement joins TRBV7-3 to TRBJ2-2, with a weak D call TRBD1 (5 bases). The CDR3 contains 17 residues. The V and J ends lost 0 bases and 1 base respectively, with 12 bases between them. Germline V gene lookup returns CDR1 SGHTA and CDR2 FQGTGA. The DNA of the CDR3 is TGTGCCAGCAGCTTAACTAATGGGGCCGTGAACACCGGGGAGCTGTTTTTT. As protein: CASSLTNGAVNTGELFF.

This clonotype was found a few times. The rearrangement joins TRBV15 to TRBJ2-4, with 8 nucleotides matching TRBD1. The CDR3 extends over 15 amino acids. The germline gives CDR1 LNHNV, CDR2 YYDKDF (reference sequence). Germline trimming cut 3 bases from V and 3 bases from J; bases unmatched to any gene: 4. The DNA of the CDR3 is TGTGCCACCAGCAGGGACAGGGCGGACAAAAACATTCAGTACTTC. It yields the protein CATSRDRADKNIQYF.

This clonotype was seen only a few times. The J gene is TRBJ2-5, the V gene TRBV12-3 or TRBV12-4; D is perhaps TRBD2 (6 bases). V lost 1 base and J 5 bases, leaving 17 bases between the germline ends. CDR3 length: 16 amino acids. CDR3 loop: CASSLGSRGSGETQYF. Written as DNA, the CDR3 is TGTGCCAGCAGTTTAGGGTCTCGGGGCAGCGGGGAGACCCAGTACTTC.

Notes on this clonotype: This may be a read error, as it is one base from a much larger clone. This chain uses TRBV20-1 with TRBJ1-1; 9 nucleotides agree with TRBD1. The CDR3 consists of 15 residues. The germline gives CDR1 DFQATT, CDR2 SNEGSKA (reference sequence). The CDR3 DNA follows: TGCAGTGCTAGATACACAGGGGGCGGCTTTGGTGAAGCTTTATTT. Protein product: CSARYTGGGFGEALF.

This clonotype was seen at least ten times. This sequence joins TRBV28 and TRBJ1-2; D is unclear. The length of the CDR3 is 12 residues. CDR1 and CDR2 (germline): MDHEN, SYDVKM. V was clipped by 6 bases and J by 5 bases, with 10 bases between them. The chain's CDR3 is CASSRVTYGYTF. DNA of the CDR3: TGTGCCAGCAGCCGGGTTACTTATGGCTACACCTTC.

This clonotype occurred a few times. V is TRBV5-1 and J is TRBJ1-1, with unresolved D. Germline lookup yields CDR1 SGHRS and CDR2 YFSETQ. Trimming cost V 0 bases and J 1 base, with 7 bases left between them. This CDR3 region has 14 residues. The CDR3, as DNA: TGCGCCAGCAGCTTGGACAACGAGAACACTGAAGCTTTCTTT. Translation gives CASSLDNENTEAFF.